The sequence of this TCR beta chain was determined in a study of T cells in Graves' hyperthyroidism and ophthalmopathy. Patients were excluded because of uncontrolled infection, other autoimmune disease, pregnancy or lactation. CDR1 is LNHNV, CDR2 YYDKDF, per germline (reference sequence). With 3 bases removed from V and 0 bases from J, the gap between germline ends came to 15 bases. The CDR3 consists of 17 residues. Study-level points and caveats: Ophthalmopathy was told apart from stable hyperthyroidism by a 13 V-J model.

Amplification of TCR beta CDR3 regions was performed using RNA transcripts as template. The TCR CDR3 first-round RT-PCR relied on the HTBI primer set. Each CDR3 protein gets one entry after TCRdb re-called the multiplex PCR reads with MiXCR. The sample consists of about 570,000 distinct CDR3 sequences, about 45% of them appearing once. This clonotype has at least ten counts. Antigen: not known. The chain has TRBV15 and TRBJ1-3; a weak D match, TRBD1 (6 bases). This sequence was found in an adult woman with Graves' disease, either hyperthyroidism or ophthalmopathy (not recorded which). The material sequenced was peripheral blood or thyroid tissue (not recorded which). Written as DNA, the CDR3 is TGTGCCACCAGCAGTTTATTACAGGGTTACTCTGGAAACACCATATATTTT. This encodes CATSSLLQGYSGNTIYF.